This T cell receptor beta chain comes out of a study of technical replicates of blood from a handful of donors. Clones were read by immunoSEQ multiplex PCR, and TCRdb kept only the in-frame ones, dropping some. The table has 100,000 or so clones, over 90% seen once. The TCR comes from a human donor in good health. Sequencing was done on a sample of T cells isolated from PBMCs.

CDR3 sequence reads: CAWKRAGGETQYF. As DNA, the CDR3 is TGTGCCTGGAAGAGAGCGGGGGGAGAGACCCAGTACTTC. The chain combines TRBV30 with TRBJ2-5; 9 bases match TRBD2. From germline, CDR1 is GTSNPN and CDR2 SVGIG (reference sequence). V gave up 4 bases and J gave up 4 bases; unmatched junction bases: 4. The CDR3 loop spans 13 amino acids.